The T cell receptor beta chain described here comes from a study of T cells in Graves' hyperthyroidism and ophthalmopathy. About the study: Peripheral blood sampling occurred at initial diagnosis, before any treatment.

Reasons for excluding patients were uncontrolled infection, other autoimmune disease, pregnancy or lactation. The diagnostic basis comprised clinical symptoms, serum thyroxine and TRAb, thyroid ultrasound and orbital computed tomography. Study-wide results and limits: Blood also showed most of the thyroid clonotypes that were expanded above 0.001.

Authors of the study amplified TCR beta CDR3 regions from RNA transcripts. Primed by the HTBI set, a first-round RT-PCR was run on the TCR CDR3. TCRdb recomputed calls from the multiplex PCR reads with MiXCR, one row per CDR3 protein. The sample has a few hundred thousand distinct CDR3 sequences; less than 20% are singletons. This clonotype appeared a few times. What it binds is unknown. With V trimmed by 3 bases and J by 5 bases, 4 bases remained unmatched. The CDR3 spans 15 residues. The germline V gene encodes CDR1 SGHNT and CDR2 YYREEE (reference sequence). V usage is TRBV5-4 and J usage is TRBJ1-6, with 8 positions matching TRBD1. Sequencing used blood. The sequence was obtained from a man aged 18 to 30 with Graves' ophthalmopathy. CDR3 sequence: CASSYGTGDNSPLHF. The CDR3 DNA reads as TGTGCCAGCAGCTACGGGACAGGAGATAATTCACCCCTCCACTTT.